One sample yielded the 29 T cell receptor beta chains listed below, sequenced in a study of blood T cell repertoires in COVID-19. Sequencing used immunoSEQ multiplex PCR; TCRdb keeps in-frame clones, though not all of them. There are about 49,000 clones in the sample; roughly 84% occur only once, and roughly 1.4% lies in the top ten. The sequencing input was peripheral blood. These receptors all come from a man between 50 and 59 years old with acute or convalescent COVID-19.

V and J are TRBV24-1 and TRBJ2-4, with 7 bases fitting TRBD2. CDR1 KGHDR and CDR2 SFDVKD come from the germline V gene. V lost 2 bases, J lost 4 bases, and 7 bases stayed unmatched. The CDR3 spans 16 residues. DNA for the CDR3: TGTGCCACCAGTGATTCCAAGGGAGGGGAAAAAAACATTCAGTACTTC. Protein: CATSDSKGGEKNIQYF.

This clone was observed a few times. The chain links TRBV19 to TRBJ1-5, with D possibly being TRBD1 (5 bases). This CDR3 has 16 residues. Germline V gene sequence: CDR1 LNHDA, CDR2 SQIVND (reference sequence). With 5 bases removed from V and 2 bases from J, the gap between germline ends came to 16 bases. The CDR3 sequence is CASSVIRVSGNQPQHF. The DNA for the CDR3 is TGTGCCAGTAGTGTTATCAGGGTCTCGGGCAATCAGCCCCAGCATTTT.

The V call is TRBV5-6, the J call TRBJ2-3; 8 bases map to TRBD2. This CDR3 contains 16 residues. J lost 1 base, V lost 0 bases, and 4 bases had no gene match. The germline gives CDR1 SGHDT, CDR2 YYEEEE. The CDR3 bases are TGTGCCAGCAGCTTGGGAGCGGGGGACCGCACAGATACGCAGTATTTT. Translation gives CASSLGAGDRTDTQYF. Complete variable domain (other parts from reference TRBV5-6 and TRBJ2-3): DAGVTQSPTHLIKTRGQQVTLRCSPKSGHDTVSWYQQALGQGPQFIFQYYEEEERQRGNFPDRFSGHQFPNYSSELNVNALLLGDSALYLCASSLGAGDRTDTQYFGPGTRLTVL.

This sequence joins TRBV4-1 and TRBJ2-3, with D maybe TRBD2 (6 bases). The ends were cut back, 3 bases at V and 10 bases at J, with 17 bases in the middle. This CDR3 contains 14 residues. Germline CDR1 is MGHRA and CDR2 is YSYEKL. For the CDR3, the DNA is TGCGCCAGCAGCCACCCGACTAGATCGGTGGCGCAGTATTTT. Protein product: CASSHPTRSVAQYF.

The chain couples TRBV6-2 or TRBV6-3 to TRBJ1-5, with a weak D call TRBD1 (5 bases). Germline CDR1 and CDR2: MNHEY and SVGEGT. The CDR3 is made up of 19 amino acids. Trimming left V 5 bases short and J 0 bases short, with 23 bases between. The chain's CDR3 is CASSRREPGPLDSNQPQHF. The CDR3 DNA is TGTGCCAGCAGTCGCCGGGAGCCGGGACCGCTTGATAGCAATCAGCCCCAGCATTTT.

The rearrangement uses TRBV7-9 and TRBJ2-5; D may be TRBD1 (5 bases). Trimming removed 5 bases at V and 3 bases at J, with 10 bases between. Per the germline V gene, CDR1 is SEHNR and CDR2 is FQNEAQ (reference sequence). This CDR3 contains 13 residues. The CDR3 nucleotides read TGTGCCAGCAGCGACGTCAGGGAAGAGACCCAGTACTTC. Its translation: CASSDVREETQYF.

The chain uses TRBV28 and TRBJ2-3; tentatively, D is TRBD2 (6 bases). V was pared by 6 bases and J by 0 bases, with 19 bases between. Germline CDR1 MDHEN, CDR2 SYDVKM. The CDR3 length is 17 residues. The CDR3 sequence: CASRSRGNPFSTDTQYF. CDR3 nucleotides: TGTGCCAGCAGATCGCGGGGCAACCCATTTAGCACAGATACGCAGTATTTT.

The chain is built from TRBV7-9 and TRBJ1-1; D gene ambiguous. The CDR3 runs to 13 residues. Between the trimmed V and J ends, which lost 4 bases and 8 bases, there was a span of 14 bases. CDR1 is SEHNR and CDR2 is FQNEAQ in the germline V gene (reference sequence). The CDR3: CASSSPGLPEAFF. CDR3 DNA sequence: TGTGCCAGCAGCTCCCCGGGGTTGCCGGAAGCTTTCTTT.

The rearrangement links TRBV28 to TRBJ1-6; D is ambiguous. Per germline, CDR1 MDHEN and CDR2 SYDVKM. The V end lost 3 bases, the J end lost 0 bases, and 9 bases lay between the germline ends. This CDR3 has 16 residues. The CDR3 DNA reads as TGTGCCAGCAGTTTGAAAAGGAGCTCCTATAATTCACCCCTCCACTTT. Its translation is CASSLKRSSYNSPLHF.

The chain couples TRBV6-5 to TRBJ2-5; 8 bases line up with TRBD2. The CDR3 sequence is 16 residues long. Germline CDR1 reads MNHEY; CDR2 reads SVGAGI. Trimming removed 4 bases from V and 5 bases from J; junction bases left unmatched: 12. The CDR3 bases are TGTGCCAGCAGTTCCCGCCCAGGGACGGGGGGGGAGACCCAGTACTTC. Translation: CASSSRPGTGGETQYF.

The chain recombines TRBV29-1 with TRBJ1-4; D call uncertain. CDR3 length equals 15 residues. The germline V gene encodes CDR1 SQVTM and CDR2 ANQGSEA. Trimming pared 4 bases from V and 5 bases from J, leaving 17 bases between. CDR3 loop: CSVGIGGSINEKLFF. The CDR3 DNA reads as TGCAGCGTTGGGATAGGAGGATCGATCAATGAAAAACTGTTTTTT.

The gene calls are TRBV11-2 and TRBJ1-3; D possibly corresponds to TRBD1 (6 bases). The CDR3 is made up of 15 amino acids. Trimming stripped 2 bases from V and 1 base from J, with 9 bases between. Germline CDR1 is SGHAT and CDR2 is FQNNGV. The CDR3 protein is CASSLQQGSGNTIYF. CDR3 in DNA: TGTGCCAGCAGCTTACAGCAGGGGTCTGGAAACACCATATATTTT.

CDR3 sequence: CASSFPTSGNYEQYF. In DNA form, the CDR3 reads TGTGCCAGCAGCTTCCCGACTAGCGGAAACTACGAGCAGTACTTC. The rearrangement uses TRBV13 and TRBJ2-7; 9 bases line up with TRBD2. The CDR3 length is 15 residues. Germline V CDR1 and CDR2: PRHDT, FYEKMQ (reference sequence). V lost 3 bases to trimming and J lost 3 bases; unmatched junction nucleotides: 6.

V usage is TRBV5-6 and J usage is TRBJ1-6; 10 nucleotides line up with TRBD1. Germline V gene lookup returns CDR1 SGHDT and CDR2 YYEEEE. The CDR3 loop spans 16 amino acids. Losses at the gene ends were 2 bases for V and 2 bases for J; bases not matched to a gene: 1. The CDR3 is CASSLGTGAYNSPLHF. The CDR3 DNA reads TGTGCCAGCAGCTTAGGGACAGGGGCCTATAATTCACCCCTCCACTTT. The full variable domain, its missing parts supplied by reference TRBV5-6 and TRBJ1-6, is DAGVTQSPTHLIKTRGQQVTLRCSPKSGHDTVSWYQQALGQGPQFIFQYYEEEERQRGNFPDRFSGHQFPNYSSELNVNALLLGDSALYLCASSLGTGAYNSPLHFGNGTRLTVT.

The rearrangement links TRBV11-3 to TRBJ2-1, with 8 bases identical to TRBD2. V trimming: 0 bases; J trimming: 5 bases; junction bases outside the gene matches: 3. In germline, CDR1 is SGHNT, CDR2 YENEEA. The CDR3 has 15 residues. The CDR3 DNA sequence: TGTGCCAGCAGCTTAGAAGGGACTAGTAACAATGAGCAGTTCTTC. The encoded protein is CASSLEGTSNNEQFF.

The chain recombines TRBV19 with TRBJ1-5, with unresolved D. Germline CDR1 is LNHDA and CDR2 is SQIVND (reference sequence). This CDR3 has 13 residues. V was pared by 5 bases and J by 3 bases, with 8 bases between. CDR3 amino acids: CASSQTANQPQHF. In DNA form, the CDR3 reads TGTGCCAGTAGTCAAACTGCCAATCAGCCCCAGCATTTT.

The chain combines TRBV28 with TRBJ1-3; D uncertain. The CDR3 sequence is 15 residues long. The germline gives CDR1 MDHEN, CDR2 SYDVKM. The V gene lost 2 bases and the J gene lost 0 bases, with 8 bases spanning the gap. This chain's CDR3 is CASSLDFSSGNTIYF. CDR3 nucleotides: TGTGCCAGCAGTTTAGACTTCTCCTCTGGAAACACCATATATTTT.

The J gene is TRBJ2-1, the V gene TRBV19; D is perhaps TRBD2 (5 bases). Trimming cost V 6 bases and J 6 bases, with 9 bases left between them. Germline V gene sequence: CDR1 LNHDA, CDR2 SQIVND (reference sequence). The CDR3 is 12 residues long. The CDR3 loop is CASRPEGNEQFF. The CDR3 DNA is TGTGCCAGTAGACCCGAGGGCAATGAGCAGTTCTTC.

V is TRBV5-1 and J is TRBJ2-2, with D possibly matching TRBD1 (5 bases). Germline V lookup: CDR1 SGHRS, CDR2 YFSETQ. The CDR3 covers 15 residues. V was cut by 3 bases and J by 3 bases, with 12 bases left in between. CDR3 in amino acids: CASSSGDRDTGELFF. The DNA of the CDR3 is TGCGCCAGCAGCTCCGGTGACAGAGACACCGGGGAGCTGTTTTTT.

This chain connects TRBV5-1 to TRBJ2-5; TRBD1 matches at 10 bases. Germline values: CDR1 SGHRS, CDR2 YFSETQ. After removal of 4 bases from V and 4 bases from J, the junction contained 10 bases not matched to a gene. This CDR3 contains 16 residues. DNA of the CDR3: TGCGCCAGCAGCCCGTGGCCCGGGACAGGGGTAGAGACCCAGTACTTC. Residues: CASSPWPGTGVETQYF.

Only one count was recorded for this clone. This chain links TRBV4-2 with TRBJ2-3; TRBD2 matches 10 bases. The CDR3 loop spans 16 amino acids. Unmatched junction bases numbered 9, after V lost 4 bases and J lost 5 bases. Looked up from germline, CDR1 is LGHNA and CDR2 is YNFKEQ. CDR3 sequence (DNA): TGTGCCAGCAGCCTCCAAGCGGGAGGGCTAGAAGATACGCAGTATTTT. It encodes CASSLQAGGLEDTQYF.

The J gene is TRBJ1-6, the V gene TRBV11-2; TRBD1 might be the D (6 bases). The CDR3 is 16 residues long. Germline lookup yields CDR1 SGHAT and CDR2 FQNNGV. The V gene lost 6 bases and the J gene lost 7 bases, with 19 bases spanning the gap. CDR3 nucleotides: TGTGCCAGCAGTCCAAACTTTGGGGGCCTGAATTCACCCCTCCACTTT. Encoded protein: CASSPNFGGLNSPLHF.

V and J are TRBV2 and TRBJ2-3; TRBD2 matches 10 bases. The CDR3 is 15 amino acids. Germline V gene data show CDR1 as SNHLY and CDR2 as FYNNEI. V gave up 4 bases and J gave up 4 bases; unmatched junction bases: 5. This CDR3 is CASSASGSRADTQYF. CDR3 nucleotide sequence: TGTGCCAGCAGTGCTAGCGGGAGTCGGGCAGATACGCAGTATTTT. The whole variable domain, remainder taken from reference TRBV2 and TRBJ2-3, is EPEVTQTPSHQVTQMGQEVILRCVPISNHLYFYWYRQILGQKVEFLVSFYNNEISEKSEIFDDQFSVERPDGSNFTLKIRSTKLEDSAMYFCASSASGSRADTQYFGPGTRLTVL.

This rearrangement joins TRBV20-1 to TRBJ1-2; tentatively, D is TRBD1 (6 bases). The germline V gene has CDR1 DFQATT and CDR2 SNEGSKA (reference sequence). The CDR3 consists of 11 residues. V lost 3 bases, J lost 8 bases, and 10 bases lay in between. CDR3 sequence reads: CSASPGTGYTF. Written as DNA, the CDR3 is TGCAGTGCTAGTCCCGGGACAGGCTACACCTTC.

J is TRBJ1-3 and V is TRBV7-2; TRBD1 aligns across 7 bases. Looked up from germline, CDR1 is SGHTA and CDR2 is FQGNSA. CDR3 length equals 17 residues. The J segment lost 0 bases and the V segment lost 5 bases, leaving 10 bases of the junction unmatched. CDR3 DNA: TGTGCCAGCAGCCAACAGACAGGGCTCGACTCTGGAAACACCATATATTTT. It translates to CASSQQTGLDSGNTIYF. The full variable domain, with the rest looked up from reference TRBV7-2 and TRBJ1-3, is GAGVSQSPSNKVTEKGKDVELRCDPISGHTALYWYRQSLGQGLEFLIYFQGNSAPDKSGLPSDRFSAERTGGSVSTLTIQRTQQEDSAVYLCASSQQTGLDSGNTIYFGEGSWLTVV.

This chain joins TRBV7-2 and TRBJ2-7; 8 bases map to TRBD2. J lost 0 bases, V lost 2 bases, and 12 bases had no gene match. The CDR3 is 18 amino acids. Germline assignment: CDR1 SGHTA and CDR2 FQGNSA. The CDR3 is CASSLRGGLALLSYEQYF. CDR3 bases: TGTGCCAGCAGCTTACGGGGGGGTTTAGCGCTTCTCTCCTACGAGCAGTACTTC.

The chain is built from TRBV4-2 and TRBJ2-5; 10 bases are a match to TRBD2. The CDR3 is 16 amino acids. The V gene end was trimmed by 1 base and the J gene end by 0 bases; junction bases not matched to a gene: 2. CDR1 is LGHNA, CDR2 YNFKEQ, per germline. Here the CDR3 DNA reads TGTGCCAGCAGCCAAGGACTAGCGGGCCACCAAGAGACCCAGTACTTC. As protein: CASSQGLAGHQETQYF.

The chain carries TRBV27 and TRBJ1-5; 9 bases fit TRBD1. The CDR3 consists of 16 residues. The germline V gene has CDR1 MNHEY and CDR2 SMNVEV (reference sequence). Trimming removed 5 bases from V and 3 bases from J; junction bases left unmatched: 8. This chain's CDR3 is CASSLTGTGINQPQHF. CDR3 nucleotide sequence: TGTGCCAGCAGTCTCACCGGGACAGGGATCAATCAGCCCCAGCATTTT.

This sequence joins TRBV14 and TRBJ2-2; TRBD1 matches at 8 bases. V lost 4 bases, J lost 4 bases, and 5 bases stayed unmatched. Germline V gene data show CDR1 as SGHDN and CDR2 as FVKESK. The CDR3 runs 15 residues. In DNA, the CDR3 is TGTGCCAGCAGCCGGACAGGGTGGAGCACCGGGGAGCTGTTTTTT. This encodes CASSRTGWSTGELFF.